This entry lists 29 T cell receptor beta chains sequenced from one sample in a study of T cell responses to AZD1222 COVID-19 vaccine. Only in-frame clones appear in the TCRdb table, and some are missing; sequencing was by immunoSEQ multiplex PCR. The table includes around 140,000 clones, around 90% detected once. The input for sequencing was peripheral blood, taken on day 0 of AZD1222 vaccination. Receptors originate from an adult in good health.

V gene TRBV10-2 combines with J gene TRBJ1-1; D may be TRBD1 (6 bases). CDR1 is WSHSY and CDR2 is SAAADI in the germline V gene. V lost 4 bases and J lost 4, with 13 bases in between. This CDR3 spans 14 amino acids. In nucleotides, the CDR3 is TGCGCCAGCAGTGTCATCCAGGGGAGCACTGAAGCTTTCTTT. It specifies CASSVIQGSTEAFF.

V usage is TRBV9 and J usage is TRBJ2-5; D is perhaps TRBD1 or TRBD2 (5 bases each). Germline values: CDR1 SGDLS, CDR2 YYNGEE. The CDR3 spans 16 residues. Trimming took off 3 bases at V and 4 bases at J, with 19 bases between the two ends. CDR3 DNA sequence: TGTGCCAGCAGCGCTCTGAGGGGCGAGGTCGGAGAGACCCAGTACTTC. Protein sequence: CASSALRGEVGETQYF.

This chain joins TRBV11-3 and TRBJ1-1, with 10 positions matching TRBD1. In germline, CDR1 is SGHNT, CDR2 YENEEA. This CDR3 is built from 15 residues. The V segment lost 4 bases and the J segment 4 bases; nucleotides outside the gene matches: 6. CDR3 residues: CASSSGQGGGTEAFF. CDR3 DNA: TGTGCCAGCAGCTCTGGACAGGGGGGAGGCACTGAAGCTTTCTTT.

This sequence joins TRBV5-1 and TRBJ2-2; D is unclear. CDR1 is SGHRS and CDR2 is YFSETQ in the germline V gene. V shed 1 base and J shed 1 base, with 8 bases lying between them. The CDR3 has 15 amino acids. CDR3 DNA: TGCGCCAGCAGCTTGACTGCCAAGAACACCGGGGAGCTGTTTTTT. Its protein is CASSLTAKNTGELFF.

The chain uses TRBV27 and TRBJ2-1, with 12 bases matching TRBD2. Germline lookup yields CDR1 MNHEY and CDR2 SMNVEV (reference sequence). Trimming took 0 bases from V and 4 from J; bases not matched to a gene: 7. This CDR3 comprises 18 residues. CDR3 DNA: TGTGCCAGCAGTTTATCCCCCCTAGCGGGAGGGTCATACAATGAGCAGTTCTTC. It yields the protein CASSLSPLAGGSYNEQFF.

This chain links TRBV19 with TRBJ1-4, with 9 positions matching TRBD1. CDR1 is LNHDA, CDR2 SQIVND, per germline (reference sequence). This CDR3 is 14 amino acids long. The V segment lost 3 bases and the J segment 5 bases; nucleotides outside the gene matches: 1. The CDR3 nucleotides are TGTGCCAGTAGTATCGGGACAGGGAATGAAAAACTGTTTTTT. It is translated as CASSIGTGNEKLFF.

The V gene is TRBV3-1 (or the pseudogene TRBV3-2), the J gene TRBJ2-5; D may correspond to TRBD1 or TRBD2 (5 bases each). The CDR3 length is 15 residues. CDR1 LGHDT and CDR2 YNNKEL come from the germline V gene (reference sequence). Trimming shortened V by 4 bases and J by 4 bases, and 16 bases separated the two germline ends. The CDR3 spells CASSLGLDTIETQYF. CDR3 in DNA: TGTGCCAGCAGCCTTGGACTGGACACTATAGAGACCCAGTACTTC.

This clone appeared many times. V usage is TRBV6-4 and J usage is TRBJ2-5, with D uncertain. The V end lost 3 bases, the J end lost 2 bases, and 13 bases lay between the germline ends. Per the germline V gene, CDR1 is MRHNA and CDR2 is SNTAGT. The CDR3 is 15 amino acids. CDR3 loop: CASSETTGGQETQYF. The CDR3 DNA reads as TGTGCCAGCAGTGAAACTACCGGCGGTCAAGAGACCCAGTACTTC.

This sequence joins TRBV6-5 and TRBJ1-6; 7 bases fit TRBD1. This CDR3 has 14 residues. From germline, CDR1 is MNHEY and CDR2 SVGAGI. J gave up 10 bases and V 6 bases, and 9 bases lay outside the gene matches. CDR3 DNA: TGTGCCAGCAGACTCAGGGGGAACGGCTCACCCCTCCACTTT. Translation: CASRLRGNGSPLHF.

The DNA of the CDR3 is TGTGCCAGCAGCCCTACGTCGGGGAGCTCCTACAATGAGCAGTTCTTC. It yields the protein CASSPTSGSSYNEQFF. The chain uses TRBV9 and TRBJ2-1; D is perhaps TRBD2 (5 bases). Per the germline V gene, CDR1 is SGDLS and CDR2 is YYNGEE. This CDR3 spans 16 amino acids. Deletions cut 4 bases from V and 0 bases from J, with 14 bases between. Looking up the rest from reference TRBV9 and TRBJ2-1 gives the full variable domain: DSGVTQTPKHLITATGQRVTLRCSPRSGDLSVYWYQQSLDQGLQFLIQYYNGEERAKGNILERFSAQQFPDLHSELNLSSLELGDSALYFCASSPTSGSSYNEQFFGPGTRLTVL.

The chain carries TRBV19 and TRBJ2-3; 7 bases are shared with TRBD1. This CDR3 contains 14 residues. Germline values: CDR1 LNHDA, CDR2 SQIVND (reference sequence). J lost 2 bases, V lost 4 bases, and 3 bases had no gene match. CDR3 residues: CASSSGTATDTQYF. CDR3 sequence (DNA): TGTGCCAGTAGTAGTGGGACAGCCACAGATACGCAGTATTTT.

The J gene is TRBJ2-2, the V gene TRBV27; D might be TRBD1 (6 bases). The ends were cut back, 10 bases at V and 6 bases at J, with 12 bases in the middle. Per the germline V gene, CDR1 is MNHEY and CDR2 is SMNVEV (reference sequence). The CDR3 has 12 residues. The CDR3, as DNA: TGTGCCAATAGGGGGACGTCCGGGGAGCTGTTTTTT. Its protein product is CANRGTSGELFF.

This sequence joins TRBV7-3 and TRBJ1-1; D remains ambiguous. CDR3 length: 13 residues. In germline, CDR1 is SGHTA, CDR2 FQGTGA. V lost 2 bases to trimming and J lost 6 bases, with 10 bases between them. Here the CDR3 reads CASSLRGGAEAFF. The DNA of the CDR3 is TGTGCCAGCAGCTTACGGGGTGGAGCTGAAGCTTTCTTT.

As DNA, the CDR3 is TGTGCCAGCAGTGAATACCGTGCTAGCACAGATACGCAGTATTTT. It translates to CASSEYRASTDTQYF. The gene calls are TRBV6-1 and TRBJ2-3; D is unresolved. Germline loops: CDR1 MNHNS, CDR2 SASEGT. The CDR3 extends over 15 amino acids. Trimming left V 2 bases short and J 0 bases short, with 9 bases between.

The rearrangement links TRBV6-5 to TRBJ2-4, with D perhaps matching TRBD1 (6 bases). Deletions cut 6 bases from V and 6 bases from J, with 12 bases between. Looked up from germline, CDR1 is MNHEY and CDR2 is SVGAGI. This CDR3 is 13 amino acids long. CDR3 in DNA: TGTGCCAGCAGAAACAGGGCTGGAAACATTCAGTACTTC. This gives the protein CASRNRAGNIQYF.

This clone has just one count. This sequence joins TRBV27 and TRBJ2-2, with TRBD1 matching 11 bases. This CDR3 has 17 amino acids. Germline V gives CDR1 MNHEY, CDR2 SMNVEV (reference sequence). The V gene end was trimmed by 5 bases and the J gene end by 1 base; junction bases not matched to a gene: 6. The CDR3 DNA sequence: TGTGCCAGCAGTGGCCCTGGGACAGGGGGGAACACCGGGGAGCTGTTTTTT. As protein: CASSGPGTGGNTGELFF.

The chain uses TRBV3-1 (or the pseudogene TRBV3-2) and TRBJ2-5; D is possibly TRBD2 (6 bases). Trimming took 1 base from V and 1 from J, leaving 10 bases between them. Germline loops: CDR1 LGHDT, CDR2 YNNKEL (reference sequence). The CDR3 totals 15 residues. CDR3 in DNA: TGTGCCAGCAGCCAAGGAGGCGGGACCCAAGAGACCCAGTACTTC. This encodes CASSQGGGTQETQYF.

The chain recombines TRBV30 with TRBJ1-6; D gene uncertain. The CDR3 is made up of 13 amino acids. Trimming took off 8 bases at V and 7 bases at J, with 15 bases between the two ends. CDR1 and CDR2 from the germline V gene are GTSNPN and SVGIG (reference sequence). The CDR3 nucleotides are TGTGCCGGAGAGCCTTCTGGGAATTCACCCCTCCACTTT. Its translation is CAGEPSGNSPLHF.

This clone has a single count. CDR3 bases: TGTGCCAGCGGGTTACAGGGTTCGAACACCGGGGAGCTGTTTTTT. This encodes CASGLQGSNTGELFF. The chain employs TRBV28 and TRBJ2-2, with D possibly matching TRBD1 (6 bases). The CDR3 contains 15 residues. In germline, CDR1 is MDHEN, CDR2 SYDVKM. Trimming took 8 bases from V and 0 from J, leaving 13 bases between them.

The chain joins TRBV6-5 to TRBJ2-3; D not resolved. Germline V gene data show CDR1 as MNHEY and CDR2 as SVGAGI. This CDR3 has 14 amino acids. Trimming left V 7 bases short and J 6 bases short, with 17 bases between. DNA for the CDR3: TGTGCCAGCACCCCAAACCCTTTCCGGGATACGCAGTATTTT. This encodes CASTPNPFRDTQYF.

The chain carries TRBV9 and TRBJ2-2; either TRBD1 or TRBD2 may supply D (5 bases each). Looked up from germline, CDR1 is SGDLS and CDR2 is YYNGEE. Trimming left V 4 bases short and J 4 bases short, with 11 bases between. CDR3 size: 14 residues. The CDR3 is CASSRDGPTGELFF. DNA for the CDR3: TGTGCCAGCAGCCGGGACGGACCCACCGGGGAGCTGTTTTTT.

This clone is a singleton in its sample. This chain joins TRBV2 and TRBJ1-2; tentatively, D is TRBD1 (6 bases). Germline CDR1 and CDR2: SNHLY and FYNNEI. Trimming cost V 3 bases and J 8 bases, with 13 bases left between them. The CDR3 sequence is 13 residues long. The CDR3 coding sequence is TGTGCCAGCAGTGACGAGGGGGGCAGCGGCTACACCTTC. Translated, it gives CASSDEGGSGYTF.

This clone was picked up one time. This rearrangement joins TRBV4-1 to TRBJ2-1, with 7 bases identical to TRBD2. This CDR3 comprises 15 residues. V lost 0 bases to trimming and J lost 7 bases; unmatched junction nucleotides: 6. CDR1 and CDR2 (germline): MGHRA, YSYEKL. CDR3 sequence reads: CASSQDTAGRNEQFF. The CDR3 DNA reads TGCGCCAGCAGCCAAGACACAGCGGGACGGAATGAGCAGTTCTTC.

The chain combines TRBV19 with TRBJ1-2; D perhaps matches TRBD1 (5 bases). Trimming shortened V by 4 bases and J by 1 base, and 13 bases separated the two germline ends. The CDR3 totals 15 residues. The germline CDR1 and CDR2 sequences are LNHDA and SQIVND (reference sequence). The CDR3 is CASSKRQTYNYGYTF. DNA for the CDR3: TGTGCCAGTAGTAAGAGACAGACATATAACTATGGCTACACCTTC.

As for this clone: The same CDR3 is also encoded by other DNA sequences in this sample. This rearrangement joins TRBV7-9 to TRBJ2-1; 9 positions agree with TRBD2. The CDR3 is made up of 14 amino acids. V lost 8 bases to trimming and J lost 4 bases; unmatched junction nucleotides: 6. Germline V CDR1 and CDR2: SEHNR, FQNEAQ (reference sequence). The CDR3 protein is CASSLTSGYNEQFF. The CDR3 bases are TGTGCCAGCTCGTTGACTAGCGGTTACAATGAGCAGTTCTTC.

V and J are TRBV2 and TRBJ2-1; TRBD2 might be the D (5 bases). The germline CDR1 and CDR2 sequences are SNHLY and FYNNEI. CDR3 length: 12 residues. The V end lost 4 bases, the J end lost 10 bases, and 11 bases lay between the germline ends. CDR3 loop: CASSGTFSEQFF. DNA of the CDR3: TGTGCCAGCAGTGGGACTTTTTCGGAGCAGTTCTTC.

This clone was picked up one time. The chain combines TRBV5-1 with TRBJ1-1, with D possibly being TRBD1 (6 bases). This CDR3 is 17 amino acids long. Germline CDR1 and CDR2: SGHRS and YFSETQ. Trimming shortened V by 0 bases and J by 4 bases, and 19 bases separated the two germline ends. CDR3 sequence (DNA): TGCGCCAGCAGCTTGGCCCCGGACAGAGGCCTAGCCACTGAAGCTTTCTTT. This sequence encodes CASSLAPDRGLATEAFF.

This sequence joins TRBV28 and TRBJ1-2, with 7 bases fitting TRBD1. Germline V gene lookup returns CDR1 MDHEN and CDR2 SYDVKM. There are 13 residues in the CDR3. The V and J ends lost 3 bases and 4 bases, in that order; junction bases with no gene match: 2. The CDR3 DNA follows: TGTGCCAGCAGTTTCAGGACAGGCTATGGCTACACCTTC. Its protein is CASSFRTGYGYTF.

The chain carries TRBV7-2 and TRBJ2-1; no reliable D call. V shed 5 bases and J shed 0 bases, with 17 bases lying between them. This CDR3 has 17 amino acids. CDR1 and CDR2 (germline): SGHTA, FQGNSA. The CDR3 spells CASSPRLVSSSYNEQFF. The CDR3 DNA sequence: TGTGCCAGCAGCCCCCGGCTTGTTTCGAGCTCCTACAATGAGCAGTTCTTC.